The T cell receptor beta chain under discussion was sequenced for a study of T cells in Graves' hyperthyroidism and ophthalmopathy (dated by TCRdb to between 2019 and 2020). General notes on the study: To identify TCR V-J signatures that set the groups apart, the researchers used a discovery cohort of more than 95 patients, made up of 40 to 45 with Graves' ophthalmopathy and about 55 with stable Graves' hyperthyroidism. Prospective prediction of ophthalmopathy was tested in an independent validation cohort consisting of roughly 19 hyperthyroidism patients and some 17 patients who later progressed to ophthalmopathy. For training and testing, the 100 or so patients in the discovery cohort were randomly divided in a 7:3 ratio. After blood sampling, hyperthyroidism patients were treated with methimazole at a starting dose of 30 mg daily, and ophthalmopathy patients were treated with high-dose intravenous methylprednisolone. Thyroid tissue and blood T-cell repertoires from several Graves' hyperthyroidism patients were also compared in the study. According to the paper, TCR Vbeta CDR3 sequencing was carried out on roughly 130 peripheral blood samples, which came from under 50 ophthalmopathy, under 80 hyperthyroidism and approximately 17 progressor patients. Overall study results and their limits: Sample size was not statistically predetermined, and investigators were not blinded to group allocation. In validation, progression to ophthalmopathy was predicted by the model with nearly 71% sensitivity and under 85% specificity, a median of approximately 7.1 months before onset. A model built on a 13 V-J signature distinguished ophthalmopathy from stable hyperthyroidism, reaching around 90% sensitivity and approximately 83% specificity in cross-validation and 80%/75% in testing. Most expanded thyroid clonotypes (frequency above 0.001) were also detected in blood, suggesting blood repertoires may reflect thyroid immune responses.

In regard to this clonotype: Its antigen is not yet known. No clone much larger than this one lies a single base away; base qualities are absent.

The study excluded patients with uncontrolled infections, other autoimmune diseases, pregnancy or lactation. Diagnoses relied on clinical symptoms, serum thyroxine and TRAb, thyroid ultrasound and orbital computed tomography. Total RNA was extracted with Trizol reagent, and quality was checked on an Agilent 2100 Bioanalyzer. Its CDR3 holds 13 amino acids, cysteine through phenylalanine. The read is trimmed to its CDR3 DNA, 39 bases read in frame from base 1. The CDR1 and CDR2 encoded by the germline V gene are SQVTM and ANQGSEA. Between the V and J ends, shortened by 2 bases and 6 bases respectively, the junction contains 13 bases. Amplification of TCR beta CDR3 regions was carried out from RNA transcripts. The TCR CDR3 was subjected to a first round of RT-PCR using the HTBI primer set and the Qiagen OneStep RT-PCR kit. Libraries were constructed in a second round of multiplex PCR, after which size selection and purification were performed. The libraries were sequenced on an Illumina HiSeq2000 using paired-end 100 bp reads. In the paper's pipeline: SOAPnuke was used to process the raw data, removing reads that contained adapters or uncalled bases, had a mean Phred below 15, or lacked an exact match to the constant primer or identifier. COPE v1.2.5 was used to merge the high-quality paired reads, and each unique nucleotide sequence was defined as a clonotype. MiTCR v1.1 was used to align clonotypes to the IMGT TRBV, TRBD and TRBJ reference segments. Only V-J combinations with frequency above 0.0001, covering about 99% of repertoires, were analysed. The TCS score was defined as F50 (clonal expansion) divided by E x V (chaos), with BLOSUM62-based TCRdist calculated between CDR3 peptides within each V-J. Welch's t-statistics and random forest reduced roughly 530 V-J features to roughly 13, which were used in a naive Bayes classifier (R e1071). The similarity between thyroid and blood repertoires was quantified using the Morisita-Horn index. In TCRdb, the public reads were trimmed at Q25 with fastp and aligned with MiXCR, with productive beta chains retained. One record per CDR3 amino acid sequence lists the most common genes and DNA. TCRdb's processing, not the study's, gives the V and J calls here. Within this sample are roughly 510,000 distinct CDR3 sequences, with around 50% of them counted one time only. The ten largest clones take up approximately 44% of the sample.

Material: peripheral blood or thyroid tissue (not recorded which). The sequence derives from an adult woman with Graves' disease, either hyperthyroidism or ophthalmopathy (not recorded which). Here the chain combines TRBV29-1 and TRBJ2-5; no D segment can be confidently identified. The DNA sequence is given as TGCAGCGTTGAACCCGCTAGTACTCAGACCCAGTACTTC. This translates into CSVEPASTQTQYF. The reference TRBV29-1 and TRBJ2-5 proteins fill in what lies around the CDR3, so the full variable domain reads SAVISQKPSRDICQRGTSLTIQCQVDSQVTMMFWYRQQPGQSLTLIATANQGSEATYESGFVIDKFPISRPNLTFSTLTVSNMSPEDSSIYLCSVEPASTQTQYFGPGTRLLVL.